This T cell receptor (beta chain) derives from a study of OX40 agonist ivuxolimab in advanced cancers. The table came from immunoSEQ multiplex PCR; TCRdb's copy has only in-frame clones and leaves some out. Among about 82,000 clones listed, 90% to 95% were seen once. The ends were cut back, 8 bases at V and 2 bases at J, with 16 bases in the middle. Germline V gene lookup returns CDR1 MNHEY and CDR2 SMNVEV (reference sequence). This CDR3 region has 15 residues. Material: CD4+ or CD8+ T cells sorted from blood, obtained in a trial of the OX40 agonist ivuxolimab. The chain couples TRBV27 to TRBJ1-5, with D maybe TRBD1 (5 bases). This receptor was identified in an adult with an advanced solid tumor such as melanoma, head and neck, liver or kidney cancer. CDR3 bases: TGTGCCAGCGGCCTACAGCCGGGGGGCAATCAGCCCCAGCATTTT. It codes for CASGLQPGGNQPQHF.